This T cell receptor (beta chain) was sequenced during a study of TIL therapy for anti-PD-1-resistant metastatic lung cancer. This was the immunoSEQ v3 assay. This table comes from immunoSEQ multiplex PCR, and its TCRdb copy is limited to in-frame clones, with some not included. The sample holds 20,000 to 30,000 clones, roughly three fifths seen once. The time point here: pre-treatment sample, taken before nivolumab and TIL therapy. Tumor tissue came from excised metastases, mostly pleural nodules or supraclavicular lymph nodes. The J segment lost 4 bases and the V segment lost 10 bases, leaving 15 bases of the junction unmatched. CDR1 is ENHRY, CDR2 SYGVKD, per germline. This CDR3 has 16 amino acids.

The sample was tumor tissue, taken at baseline. The TCR sequence derives from a woman between 30 and 85 years old with non-small cell lung cancer. The chain recombines TRBV10-3 with TRBJ2-5; 10 bases map to TRBD2. The CDR3 reads CATRPSYRLAGETQYF. CDR3 nucleotides: TGTGCCACCAGGCCCTCCTATAGACTAGCGGGAGAGACCCAGTACTTC.